The present T cell receptor beta chain was sequenced within a study of beta chain features in type 1 diabetes. Study results and limitations: Shortening that was moderate but significant affected the TCRB CDR3s of Type 1 diabetes patients in all four CD4+ subsets.

CDR1 and CDR2 from the germline V gene are SGHRS and YFSETQ. The CDR3 covers 13 residues. V dropped 0 bases and J dropped 6 bases, with 9 bases sitting between them. Expressed TCRB transcripts were sequenced, since all the RNA that had been isolated was reverse transcribed. Only in-frame clones appear in the TCRdb table, and some are missing; sequencing was by immunoSEQ multiplex PCR. The data contain roughly 150,000 clones, approximately 7.8% of them singletons. Comment on this clone: Its antigen is not known.

This clonotype was sampled from a woman aged 40 to 49 with type 1 diabetes. The chain uses TRBV5-1 and TRBJ1-1, with D possibly matching TRBD1 (6 bases). Material for sequencing was central memory CD4+ T cells from blood. The CDR3 sequence: CASSLGGTSEAFF. The CDR3 DNA follows: TGCGCCAGCAGCTTGGGAGGGACATCTGAAGCTTTCTTT.